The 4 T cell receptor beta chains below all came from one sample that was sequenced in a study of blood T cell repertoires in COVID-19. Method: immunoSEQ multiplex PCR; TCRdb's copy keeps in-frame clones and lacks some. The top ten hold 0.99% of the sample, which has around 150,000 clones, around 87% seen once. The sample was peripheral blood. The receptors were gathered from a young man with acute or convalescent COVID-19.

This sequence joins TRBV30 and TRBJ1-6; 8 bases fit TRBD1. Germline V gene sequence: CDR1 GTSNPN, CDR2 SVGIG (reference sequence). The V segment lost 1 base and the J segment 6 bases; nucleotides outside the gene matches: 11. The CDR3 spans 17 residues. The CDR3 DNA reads TGTGCCTGGAGTGCCCGGGGGACAGGCCCTTTTAATTCACCCCTCCACTTT. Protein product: CAWSARGTGPFNSPLHF.

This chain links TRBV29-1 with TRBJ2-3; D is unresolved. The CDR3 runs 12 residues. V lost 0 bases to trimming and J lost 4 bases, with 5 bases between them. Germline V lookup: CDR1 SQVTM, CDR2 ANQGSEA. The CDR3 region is CSVEDYADTQYF. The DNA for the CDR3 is TGCAGCGTTGAAGACTACGCAGATACGCAGTATTTT.

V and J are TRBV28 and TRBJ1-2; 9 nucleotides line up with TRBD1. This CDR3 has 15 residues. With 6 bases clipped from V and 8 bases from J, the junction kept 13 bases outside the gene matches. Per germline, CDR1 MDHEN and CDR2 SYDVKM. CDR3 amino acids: CASSIQGASSRGYTF. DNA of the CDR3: TGTGCCAGCAGCATACAGGGGGCCAGTTCGCGGGGCTACACCTTC.

CDR3: CARREGGYTF. The DNA for the CDR3 is TGTGCCAGGCGGGAAGGTGGCTACACCTTC. The chain employs TRBV2 and TRBJ1-2; D call uncertain. Germline values: CDR1 SNHLY, CDR2 FYNNEI. This CDR3 has 10 residues. V was cut by 9 bases and J by 7 bases, with 9 bases left in between.